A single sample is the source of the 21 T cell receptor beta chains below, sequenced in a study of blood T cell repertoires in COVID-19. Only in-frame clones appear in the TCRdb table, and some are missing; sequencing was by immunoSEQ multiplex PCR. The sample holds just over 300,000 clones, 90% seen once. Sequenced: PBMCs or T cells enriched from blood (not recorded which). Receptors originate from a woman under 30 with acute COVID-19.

CDR3 DNA sequence: TGTGCCTTCCGGACTAGCGGGAGTCGGAATGAGCAGTTCTTC. Its translation is CAFRTSGSRNEQFF. The chain combines TRBV30 with TRBJ2-1; 13 positions match TRBD2. V lost 7 bases, J lost 7 bases, and 7 bases stayed unmatched. The germline V gene has CDR1 GTSNPN and CDR2 SVGIG (reference sequence). The CDR3 consists of 14 residues.

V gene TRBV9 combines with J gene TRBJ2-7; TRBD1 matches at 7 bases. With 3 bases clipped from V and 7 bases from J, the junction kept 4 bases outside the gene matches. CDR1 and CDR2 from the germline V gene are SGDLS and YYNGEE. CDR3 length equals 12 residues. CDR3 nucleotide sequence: TGTGCCAGCAGCGACACAGGGGTTGAGCAGTACTTC. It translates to CASSDTGVEQYF.

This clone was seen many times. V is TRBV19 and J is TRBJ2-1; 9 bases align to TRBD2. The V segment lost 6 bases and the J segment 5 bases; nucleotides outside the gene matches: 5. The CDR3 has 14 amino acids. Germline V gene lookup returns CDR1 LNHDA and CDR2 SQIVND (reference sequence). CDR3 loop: CASRTSGPHNEQFF. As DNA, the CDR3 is TGTGCCAGTAGAACTAGCGGGCCCCACAATGAGCAGTTCTTC. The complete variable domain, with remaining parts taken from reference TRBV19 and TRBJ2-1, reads DGGITQSPKYLFRKEGQNVTLSCEQNLNHDAMYWYRQDPGQGLRLIYYSQIVNDFQKGDIAEGYSVSREKKESFPLTVTSAQKNPTAFYLCASRTSGPHNEQFFGPGTRLTVL.

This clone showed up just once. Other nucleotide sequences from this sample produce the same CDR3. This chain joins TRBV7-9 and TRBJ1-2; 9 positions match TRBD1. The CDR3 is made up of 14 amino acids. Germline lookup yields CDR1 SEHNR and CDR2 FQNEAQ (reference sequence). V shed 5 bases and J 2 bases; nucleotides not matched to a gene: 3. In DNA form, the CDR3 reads TGTGCCAGCAGCCTAGGACAGGGGAACTATGGCTACACCTTC. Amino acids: CASSLGQGNYGYTF.

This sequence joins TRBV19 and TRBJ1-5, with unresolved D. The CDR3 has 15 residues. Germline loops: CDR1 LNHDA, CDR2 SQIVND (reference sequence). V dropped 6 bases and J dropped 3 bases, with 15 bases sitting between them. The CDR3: CASSVGLHPNQPQHF. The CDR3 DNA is TGTGCCAGTAGCGTTGGGCTTCACCCCAATCAGCCCCAGCATTTT.

CDR3 region: CSASRGSYQETQYF. CDR3 DNA sequence: TGCAGTGCTAGTCGCGGGAGCTACCAAGAGACCCAGTACTTC. The rearrangement joins TRBV20-1 to TRBJ2-5, with 7 bases matching TRBD2. The ends lost 3 bases at V and 0 bases at J; junction bases unmatched: 4. The CDR3 length is 14 residues. The V gene's germline CDR1 is DFQATT and CDR2 SNEGSKA (reference sequence).

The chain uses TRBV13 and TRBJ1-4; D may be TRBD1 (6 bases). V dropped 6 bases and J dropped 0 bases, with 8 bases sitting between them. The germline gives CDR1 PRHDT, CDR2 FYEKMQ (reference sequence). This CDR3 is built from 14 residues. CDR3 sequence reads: CASSRTATNEKLFF. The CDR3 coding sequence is TGTGCCAGCAGTCGGACAGCAACTAATGAAAAACTGTTTTTT. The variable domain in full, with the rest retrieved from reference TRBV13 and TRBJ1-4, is AAGVIQSPRHLIKEKRETATLKCYPIPRHDTVYWYQQGPGQDPQFLISFYEKMQSDKGSIPDRFSAQQFSDYHSELNMSSLELGDSALYFCASSRTATNEKLFFGSGTQLSVL.

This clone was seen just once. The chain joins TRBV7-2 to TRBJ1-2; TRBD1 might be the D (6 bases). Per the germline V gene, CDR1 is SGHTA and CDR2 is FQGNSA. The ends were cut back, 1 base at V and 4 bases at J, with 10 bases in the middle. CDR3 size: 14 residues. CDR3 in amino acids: CASSLVGQSYGYTF. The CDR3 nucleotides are TGTGCCAGCAGCTTAGTTGGACAGAGCTATGGCTACACCTTC.

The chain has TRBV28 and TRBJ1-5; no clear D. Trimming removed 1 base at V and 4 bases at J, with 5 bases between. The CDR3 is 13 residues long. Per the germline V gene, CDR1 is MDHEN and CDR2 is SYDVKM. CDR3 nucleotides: TGTGCCAGCAGTTTATACCTAAATCAGCCCCAGCATTTT. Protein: CASSLYLNQPQHF.

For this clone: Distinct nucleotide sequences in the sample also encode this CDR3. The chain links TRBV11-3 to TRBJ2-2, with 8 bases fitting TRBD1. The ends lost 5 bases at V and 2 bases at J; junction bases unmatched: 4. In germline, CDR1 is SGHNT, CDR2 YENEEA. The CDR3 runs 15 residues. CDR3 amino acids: CASSPGQGNTGELFF. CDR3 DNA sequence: TGTGCCAGCAGCCCTGGACAGGGTAACACCGGGGAGCTGTTTTTT.

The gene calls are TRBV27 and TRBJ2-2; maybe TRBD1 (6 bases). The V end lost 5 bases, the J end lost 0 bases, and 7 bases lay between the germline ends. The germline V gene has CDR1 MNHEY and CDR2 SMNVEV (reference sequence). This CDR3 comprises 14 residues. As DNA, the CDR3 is TGTGCCAGCAGTCGGGACACGAACACCGGGGAGCTGTTTTTT. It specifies CASSRDTNTGELFF.

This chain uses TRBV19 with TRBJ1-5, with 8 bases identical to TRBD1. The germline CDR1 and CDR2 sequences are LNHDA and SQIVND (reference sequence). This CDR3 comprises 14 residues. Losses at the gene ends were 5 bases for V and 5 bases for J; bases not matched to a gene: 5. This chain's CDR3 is CASSLTGVDQPQHF. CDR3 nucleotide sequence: TGTGCCAGTAGTTTGACAGGGGTGGATCAGCCCCAGCATTTT.

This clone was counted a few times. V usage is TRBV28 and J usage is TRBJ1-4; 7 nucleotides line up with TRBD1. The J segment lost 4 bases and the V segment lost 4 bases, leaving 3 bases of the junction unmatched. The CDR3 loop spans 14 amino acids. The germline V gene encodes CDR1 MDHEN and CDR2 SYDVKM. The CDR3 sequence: CASSSGQLNEKLFF. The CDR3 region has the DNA TGTGCCAGCAGTTCGGGACAGCTTAATGAAAAACTGTTTTTT. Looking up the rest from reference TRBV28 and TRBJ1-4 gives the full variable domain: DVKVTQSSRYLVKRTGEKVFLECVQDMDHENMFWYRQDPGLGLRLIYFSYDVKMKEKGDIPEGYSVSREKKERFSLILESASTNQTSMYLCASSSGQLNEKLFFGSGTQLSVL.

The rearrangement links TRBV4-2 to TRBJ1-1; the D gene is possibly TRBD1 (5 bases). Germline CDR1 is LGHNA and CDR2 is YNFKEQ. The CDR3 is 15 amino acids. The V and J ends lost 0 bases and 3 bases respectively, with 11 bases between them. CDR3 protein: CASSQEASGYTEAFF. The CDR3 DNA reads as TGTGCCAGCAGCCAAGAGGCCTCAGGGTACACTGAAGCTTTCTTT.

As DNA, the CDR3 is TGCGCCAGTGGCGGGACAGATTACAATGAGCAGTTCTTC. It translates to CASGGTDYNEQFF. V and J are TRBV5-1 and TRBJ2-1; D is possibly TRBD1 (7 bases). The V end lost 8 bases, the J end lost 4 bases, and 13 bases lay between the germline ends. The CDR3 is 13 residues long. Germline CDR1 SGHRS, CDR2 YFSETQ.

DNA of the CDR3: TGTGCCAGTAGTATAGTCAGGGGAGATCAGCCCCAGCATTTT. This encodes CASSIVRGDQPQHF. J is TRBJ1-5 and V is TRBV19; perhaps TRBD1 as D (6 bases). V dropped 1 base and J dropped 5 bases, with 9 bases sitting between them. The germline V gene encodes CDR1 LNHDA and CDR2 SQIVND (reference sequence). CDR3 length: 14 residues.

The CDR3 region is CASKGLANTGELFF. The CDR3 DNA reads as TGTGCCAGCAAGGGACTAGCGAACACCGGGGAGCTGTTTTTT. The V gene is TRBV2, the J gene TRBJ2-2; 8 bases line up with TRBD2. Germline-derived CDR1 and CDR2 are SNHLY and FYNNEI. The CDR3 is made up of 14 amino acids. V shed 7 bases and J 0 bases; nucleotides not matched to a gene: 1.

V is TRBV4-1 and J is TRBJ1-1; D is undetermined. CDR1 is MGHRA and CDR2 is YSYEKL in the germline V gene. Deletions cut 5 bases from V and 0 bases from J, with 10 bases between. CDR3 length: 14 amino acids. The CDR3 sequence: CASSISTLNTEAFF. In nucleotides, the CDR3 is TGCGCCAGCAGCATCTCGACACTGAACACTGAAGCTTTCTTT.

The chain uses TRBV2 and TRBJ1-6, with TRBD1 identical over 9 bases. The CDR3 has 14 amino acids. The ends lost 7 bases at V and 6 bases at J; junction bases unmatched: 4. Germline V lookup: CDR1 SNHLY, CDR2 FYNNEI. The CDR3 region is CASNPDRGNSPLHF. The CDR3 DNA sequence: TGTGCCAGCAACCCGGACAGGGGTAATTCACCCCTCCACTTT.

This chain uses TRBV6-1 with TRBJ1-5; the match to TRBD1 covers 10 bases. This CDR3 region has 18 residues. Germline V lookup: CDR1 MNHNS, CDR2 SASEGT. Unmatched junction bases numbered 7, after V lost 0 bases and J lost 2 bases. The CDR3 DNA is TGTGCCAGCAGTGAAGCGGGACAGGGGTATCACCGCAATCAGCCCCAGCATTTT. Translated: CASSEAGQGYHRNQPQHF.

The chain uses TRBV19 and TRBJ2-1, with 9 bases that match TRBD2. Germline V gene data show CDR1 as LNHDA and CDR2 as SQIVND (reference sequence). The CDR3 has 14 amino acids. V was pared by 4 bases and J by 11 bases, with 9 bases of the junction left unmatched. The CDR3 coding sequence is TGTGCCAGTAGTACCCCCCCAGCGGGAGGAAAGCAGTTCTTC. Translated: CASSTPPAGGKQFF.